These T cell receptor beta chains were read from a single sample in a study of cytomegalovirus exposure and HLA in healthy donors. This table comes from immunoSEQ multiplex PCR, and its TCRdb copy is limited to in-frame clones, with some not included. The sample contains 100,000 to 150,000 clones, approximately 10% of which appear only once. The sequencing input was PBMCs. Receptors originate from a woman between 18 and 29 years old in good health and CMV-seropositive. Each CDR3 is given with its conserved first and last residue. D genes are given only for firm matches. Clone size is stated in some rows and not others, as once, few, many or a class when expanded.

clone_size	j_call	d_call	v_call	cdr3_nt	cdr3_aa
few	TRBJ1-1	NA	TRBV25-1	TGTGCCGCGGGGGAGGGGATGGTCACTGAAGCTTTCTTT	CAAGEGMVTEAFF
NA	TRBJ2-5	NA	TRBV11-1	TGTGCCAGCAGCTTGAGGCCAGAGACCCAGTACTTC	CASSLRPETQYF
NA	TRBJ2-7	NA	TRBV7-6	TGTGCCAGCAGCCCCGGACAGCTCTACGAGCAGTACTTC	CASSPGQLYEQYF
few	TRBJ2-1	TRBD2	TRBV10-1	TGCGCCAGCAGTCTAGAGGGACTAGCGGGAGGCCCCAATGAGCAGTTCTTC	CASSLEGLAGGPNEQFF
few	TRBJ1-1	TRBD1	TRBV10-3	TGTGCCATCGCCTGGGACAGGGGTGCTGAAGCTTTCTTT	CAIAWDRGAEAFF
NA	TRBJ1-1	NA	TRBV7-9	TGTGCCAGCAGGCCGACGACAGGGAACACTGAAGCTTTCTTT	CASRPTTGNTEAFF
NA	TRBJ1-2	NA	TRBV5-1	TGCGCCAGCAGCTTGGCACAGCTTAACTATGGCTACACCTTC	CASSLAQLNYGYTF
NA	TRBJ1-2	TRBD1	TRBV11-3	TGTGCCAGCAGTTACGAGGGGCAGGGGGCCGGGGGCTACACCTTC	CASSYEGQGAGGYTF
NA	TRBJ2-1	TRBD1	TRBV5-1	TGCGCCAGCAGCGCGGACAGGGGGGAAAGTCATGAGCAGTTCTTC	CASSADRGESHEQFF
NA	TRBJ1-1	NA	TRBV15	TGTGCCACCAGCAGAGAAGACGGACCGGGGAGTGGAGCTTTCTTT	CATSREDGPGSGAFF
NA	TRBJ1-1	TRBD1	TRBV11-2	TGTGCCAGCAGCCCAACCAGGGGGCTTACGAACACTGAAGCTTTCTTT	CASSPTRGLTNTEAFF
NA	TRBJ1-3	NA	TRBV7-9	TGTGCCAGCAGCTTAGGATTTAGGAGCAAGAACTCTGGAAACACCATATATTTT	CASSLGFRSKNSGNTIYF
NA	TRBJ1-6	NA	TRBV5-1	TGCGCCAGCAGCTTCGGGGACTATAATTCACCCCTCCACTTT	CASSFGDYNSPLHF
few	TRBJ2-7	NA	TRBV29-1	TGCAGCGTGAGACCGGGGGAAGTGCAGTACTTC	CSVRPGEVQYF
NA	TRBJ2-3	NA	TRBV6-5	TGTGCCAGCAGTTACTCGGGTAGCTTCACAGATACGCAGTATTTT	CASSYSGSFTDTQYF
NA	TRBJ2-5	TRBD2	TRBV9	TGTGCCAGCAGCGCCGGACTAGAAGAGACCCAGTACTTC	CASSAGLEETQYF
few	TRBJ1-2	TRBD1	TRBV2	TGTGCCAGCAGCTTTCGTGAGTCGGGACAGGGGTATGGCTACACCTTC	CASSFRESGQGYGYTF
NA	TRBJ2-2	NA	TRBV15	TGTGCCACCGGACAGCGGAACACCGGGGAGCTGTTTTTT	CATGQRNTGELFF
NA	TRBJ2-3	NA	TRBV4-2	TGTGCCAGCAGCGGTTGGGAGGGCACAGATACGCAGTATTTT	CASSGWEGTDTQYF
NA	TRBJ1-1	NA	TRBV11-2	TGTGCCAGCAGGAGGGCAGGCCTGAACACTGAAGCTTTCTTT	CASRRAGLNTEAFF
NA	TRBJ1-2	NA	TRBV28	TGTGCCAGCAGTTCCCAGGGACTTGGCTACACCTTC	CASSSQGLGYTF
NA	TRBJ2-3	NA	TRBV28	TGTGCCAGCAGTCCTATGAACAGGGATAGCACAGATACGCAGTATTTT	CASSPMNRDSTDTQYF
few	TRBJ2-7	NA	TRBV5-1	TGCGCCAGCAGCTTTGATCCAGCGCGGACCTACGAGCAGTACTTC	CASSFDPARTYEQYF
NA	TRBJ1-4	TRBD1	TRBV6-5	TGTGCCAGCAGTTACTCGACAGGGGGTGAAAAACTGTTTTTT	CASSYSTGGEKLFF
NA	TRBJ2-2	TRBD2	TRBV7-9	TGTGCCATCGGGGGCGGACTAGCGGGGACCGGGGAGCTGTTTTTT	CAIGGGLAGTGELFF
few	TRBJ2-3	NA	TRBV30	TGTGCCTGGAGGTCAATCGCGCTCCACACAGATACGCAGTATTTT	CAWRSIALHTDTQYF
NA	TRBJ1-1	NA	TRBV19	TGTGCCAGTAGTATCAACAGGGACACTGAAGCTTTCTTT	CASSINRDTEAFF
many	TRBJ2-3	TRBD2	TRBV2	TGTGCCAGCCCCCCCGGGACTAGCGGCACAGATACGCAGTATTTT	CASPPGTSGTDTQYF
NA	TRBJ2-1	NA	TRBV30	TGTGCCTGGAGTCAGGACAATGAGCAGTTCTTC	CAWSQDNEQFF
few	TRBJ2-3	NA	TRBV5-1	TGCGCCAGCAGCTTGGGCGTAGATACGCAGTATTTT	CASSLGVDTQYF
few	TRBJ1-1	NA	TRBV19	TGTGCCAGTAGACCACAGGGTACGAACACTGAAGCTTTCTTT	CASRPQGTNTEAFF
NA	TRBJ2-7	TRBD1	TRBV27	TGTGCCAGCAGGCTAACAGGGGGGCGGAACTACGAGCAGTACTTC	CASRLTGGRNYEQYF
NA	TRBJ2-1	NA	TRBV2	TGTGCCAGCATCGTCGGGTCCTCCTACAATGAGCAGTTCTTC	CASIVGSSYNEQFF
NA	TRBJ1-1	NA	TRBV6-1	TGTGCCAGCAGTCCGGGGGAATATGGGAACACTGAAGCTTTCTTT	CASSPGEYGNTEAFF
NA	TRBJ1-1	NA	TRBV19	TGTGCCAGTAGCGGGATGTTGGGGGGCACTGAAGCTTTCTTT	CASSGMLGGTEAFF
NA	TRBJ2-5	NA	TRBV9	TGTGCCAGCGCCCCAGGGGGGCAAGAGACCCAGTACTTC	CASAPGGQETQYF
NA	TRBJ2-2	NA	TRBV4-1	TGCGCCAGCAGCCTGGGGAGCGTAAGCACCGGGGAGCTGTTTTTT	CASSLGSVSTGELFF
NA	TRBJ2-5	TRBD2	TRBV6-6	TGTGCCAGCAGTCTCGTAGCGGGAGTCCAAGAGACCCAGTACTTC	CASSLVAGVQETQYF
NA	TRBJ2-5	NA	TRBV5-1	TGCGCCAGCGCCGAAGGACTCCTCCGGGAGACCCAGTACTTC	CASAEGLLRETQYF
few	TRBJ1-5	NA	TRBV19	TGTGCCAGTAGTATTAAGGGAGGGCCCCAGCATTTT	CASSIKGGPQHF
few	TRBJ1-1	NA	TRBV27	TGTGCCAGCGGACGGGATCAAGGCACTGAAGCTTTCTTT	CASGRDQGTEAFF
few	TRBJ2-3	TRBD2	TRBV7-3	TGTGCCAGCAGCTTACGGGGCGGGAGAAGTACAGATACGCAGTATTTT	CASSLRGGRSTDTQYF
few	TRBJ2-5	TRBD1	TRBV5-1	TGCGCCAGCAGCCGGGCCGGACAGGGCGAAGAGACCCAGTACTTC	CASSRAGQGEETQYF
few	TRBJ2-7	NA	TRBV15	TGTGCCACCAGCAGAGAGGCTTTTTACGAGCAGTACTTC	CATSREAFYEQYF
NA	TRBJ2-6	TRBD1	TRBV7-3	TGTGCCAGCAGATCCGGGACAGGTCCGATCGAGGGGGCCAACGTCCTGACTTTC	CASRSGTGPIEGANVLTF
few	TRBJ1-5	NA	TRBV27	TGTGCCAGCAGTTCCGTCGGGAATAGCAATCAGCCCCAGCATTTT	CASSSVGNSNQPQHF
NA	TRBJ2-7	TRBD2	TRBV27	TGTGCCAGCAGTTCGCTGAGCGGGAGGGCAACCTACGAGCAGTACTTC	CASSSLSGRATYEQYF
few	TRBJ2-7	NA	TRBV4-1	TGCGCCAGCAGCCAAGATCGGCACAGCTCCTACGAGCAGTACTTC	CASSQDRHSSYEQYF
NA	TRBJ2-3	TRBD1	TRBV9	TGTGCCAGCAGCCCAAAGGACAGGCTGGCTCTGCAGTATTTT	CASSPKDRLALQYF
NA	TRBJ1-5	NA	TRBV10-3	TGTGCCGTCGCGACAGGTACTCAGCCCCAGCATTTT	CAVATGTQPQHF
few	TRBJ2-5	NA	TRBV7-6	TGTGCCAGCAGCTCGGCGCGGGGCCTCCAAGAGACCCAGTACTTC	CASSSARGLQETQYF
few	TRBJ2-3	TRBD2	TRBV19	TGTGCCAGTACTACGACTAGCGGAGTAACAGATACGCAGTATTTT	CASTTTSGVTDTQYF
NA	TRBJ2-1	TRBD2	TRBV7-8	TGTGCCAGCAACCGGGGACTAGCGGGAGAAATTGAGCAGTTCTTC	CASNRGLAGEIEQFF
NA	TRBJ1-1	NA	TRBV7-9	TGTGCCAGCAGCTCATTTGAGAGGGAAGCTTTCTTT	CASSSFEREAFF
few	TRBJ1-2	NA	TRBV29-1	TGCAGCGCCTTAGTCCCTGATATCGACTATGGCTACACCTTC	CSALVPDIDYGYTF
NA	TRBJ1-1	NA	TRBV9	TGTGCCAGCAGCGTATTAGGAGATATGAACACTGAAGCTTTCTTT	CASSVLGDMNTEAFF
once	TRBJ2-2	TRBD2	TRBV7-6	TGTGCCAGCAGCTGGACTAGCCCGGCCGGGGAGCTGTTTTTT	CASSWTSPAGELFF
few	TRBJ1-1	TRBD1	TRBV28	TGTGCCAGCAGTTTGATTTTGGGGACAGGGGTGAACACTGAAGCTTTCTTT	CASSLILGTGVNTEAFF
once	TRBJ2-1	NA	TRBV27	TGTGCCAGCAGTTTGGGCCCGATGCAGTTCTTC	CASSLGPMQFF
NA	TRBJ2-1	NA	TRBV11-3	TGTGCCAGCGCGACCGGCGGTGAGCAGTTCTTC	CASATGGEQFF